One and the same sample provided the 17 T cell receptor beta chains below, sequenced in a study of post-analysis software for immune sequencing data. Study findings and constraints: TRBV5-6, TRBV5-1 and TRBV20-1 were among roughly five TRBV segments more frequent in patients than controls.

TCR beta libraries were prepared from cDNA with unique molecular identifiers. TCRdb ran MiXCR on the PCR reads and lists one entry per CDR3 protein. The data contain around 400,000 distinct CDR3 sequences, 39% of them singletons. These receptors lack a known antigen. The sequencing sample was made of blood. The receptors were sampled from a girl aged 2-10 years with multiple sclerosis.

This clonotype was observed many times. V and J are TRBV7-9 and TRBJ2-3, with 9 positions matching TRBD1. V shed 5 bases, J shed 9 bases, and the junction held 3 bases outside the gene matches. Germline CDR1 and CDR2: SEHNR and FQNEAQ (reference sequence). CDR3 length: 12 residues. CDR3 region: CASSADRGTQYF. The CDR3 region has the DNA TGTGCCAGCAGCGCGGACAGGGGAACGCAGTATTTT.

The V and J genes are TRBV20-1 and TRBJ2-5; no definite D call. V gave up 2 bases and J gave up 10 bases, with 5 bases separating them. The CDR3 is 9 amino acids. CDR1 DFQATT and CDR2 SNEGSKA come from the germline V gene (reference sequence). This CDR3 is CSARPDQYF. CDR3 in DNA: TGCAGTGCTAGACCGGACCAGTACTTC.

The chain uses TRBV28 and TRBJ2-3; D is uncertain. Germline assignment: CDR1 MDHEN and CDR2 SYDVKM. The CDR3 has 15 residues. Trimming cost V 5 bases and J 1 base, with 13 bases left between them. The CDR3 DNA follows: TGTGCCAGCAGTCCGAGGCCCCCGGGCACAGATACGCAGTATTTT. It is translated as CASSPRPPGTDTQYF.

This sequence joins TRBV7-6 and TRBJ1-1; possibly TRBD1 for D (5 bases). The germline CDR1 and CDR2 sequences are SGHVS and FNYEAQ. V lost 5 bases to trimming and J lost 0 bases, with 16 bases between them. The CDR3 loop spans 16 amino acids. CDR3 in amino acids: CASSPSTGGVNTEAFF. CDR3 nucleotide sequence: TGTGCCAGCAGCCCCTCCACCGGGGGGGTGAACACTGAAGCTTTCTTT.

This clonotype was detected a few times. The CDR3 here is CASNQGVNTEAFF. The DNA for the CDR3 is TGTGCCAGCAACCAGGGGGTGAACACTGAAGCTTTCTTT. The chain joins TRBV9 to TRBJ1-1; 7 bases fit TRBD1. There are 13 residues in the CDR3. J gave up 0 bases and V 6 bases, and 2 bases lay outside the gene matches. CDR1 is SGDLS and CDR2 is YYNGEE in the germline V gene.

This clonotype appeared a single time. The chain combines TRBV3-1 with TRBJ2-5; TRBD1 or TRBD2 may be the D gene (5 bases each). The J call is in doubt because the DNA end fits TRBJ2-7 better. The CDR3 runs 15 residues. CDR1 LGHDT and CDR2 YNNKEL come from the germline V gene (reference sequence). CDR3: CASSQEAGSRNEQYF. DNA for the CDR3: TGTGCCAGCAGCCAAGAGGCAGGGAGTAGGAACGAGCAGTACTTC.

The chain has TRBV5-1 and TRBJ1-4, with 7 bases aligning to TRBD1. The CDR3 totals 14 residues. Per the germline V gene, CDR1 is SGHRS and CDR2 is YFSETQ. After removal of 0 bases from V and 8 bases from J, the junction contained 4 bases not matched to a gene. The CDR3 region has the DNA TGCGCCAGCAGCTTGGGACAGGGTTGGGAAAAACTGTTTTTT. Its translation: CASSLGQGWEKLFF.

The chain links TRBV5-1 to TRBJ2-1, with TRBD1 matching 9 bases. Trimming removed 0 bases from V and 5 bases from J; junction bases left unmatched: 9. Germline V CDR1 and CDR2: SGHRS, YFSETQ. The CDR3 consists of 17 residues. In nucleotides, the CDR3 is TGCGCCAGCAGCTTGGCGCCGGGGACAGGGATGAACAATGAGCAGTTCTTC. Its translation: CASSLAPGTGMNNEQFF.

This chain joins TRBV7-9 and TRBJ2-7, with TRBD1 matching 10 bases. CDR1 is SEHNR and CDR2 is FQNEAQ in the germline V gene (reference sequence). The trim removed 5 bases at V and 5 bases at J, leaving 9 bases unmatched. The CDR3 covers 15 residues. The CDR3 sequence is CASSDTGTGVHEQYF. Written as DNA, the CDR3 is TGTGCCAGCAGCGACACCGGGACAGGGGTGCACGAGCAGTACTTC.

The J gene is TRBJ2-5, the V gene TRBV4-1; D is perhaps TRBD1 (5 bases). The tail of the sequence fits TRBJ2-7 better, so the J call may be wrong. This CDR3 has 15 amino acids. Germline CDR1 reads MGHRA; CDR2 reads YSYEKL. This CDR3 is CASSQDPGQTYEQYF. Written as DNA, the CDR3 is TGCGCCAGCAGCCAAGATCCAGGGCAAACCTACGAGCAGTACTTC.

The V gene is TRBV7-8, the J gene TRBJ2-1; 12 bases match TRBD2. V gave up 5 bases and J gave up 15 bases; unmatched junction bases: 20. The CDR3 has 17 residues. The germline V gene has CDR1 SGHVS and CDR2 FQNEAQ. The CDR3 bases are TGTGCCAGCAGCCTACTAGATCGACTAGCGGGAGACCACCGGGGGTTCTTC. It translates to CASSLLDRLAGDHRGFF.

The sample holds a few counts of this clonotype. The chain combines TRBV4-3 with TRBJ2-1; TRBD2 aligns across 9 bases. Per the germline V gene, CDR1 is LGHNA and CDR2 is YSLEER. The CDR3 contains 19 residues. The junction had 13 bases not matched to a gene; V was cut back by 2 bases and J by 2 bases. Here the CDR3 reads CASSQKWPGTSMTYNEQFF. For the CDR3, the DNA is TGCGCCAGCAGCCAAAAATGGCCGGGGACTAGCATGACCTACAATGAGCAGTTCTTC.

The J gene is TRBJ2-1, the V gene TRBV9; TRBD1 agrees at 7 bases. The CDR3 totals 13 residues. Germline V gene data show CDR1 as SGDLS and CDR2 as YYNGEE. V was pared by 7 bases and J by 12 bases, with 13 bases of the junction left unmatched. In DNA, the CDR3 is TGTGCCAGCGATCCAGGGGGTGGGGCGACGCAGTTCTTC. The encoded protein is CASDPGGGATQFF. The complete variable domain, with remaining parts taken from reference TRBV9 and TRBJ2-1, reads DSGVTQTPKHLITATGQRVTLRCSPRSGDLSVYWYQQSLDQGLQFLIQYYNGEERAKGNILERFSAQQFPDLHSELNLSSLELGDSALYFCASDPGGGATQFFGPGTRLTVL.

A few counts support this clonotype. J is TRBJ2-1 and V is TRBV20-1; a possible D gene is TRBD2 (6 bases). CDR1 is DFQATT and CDR2 is SNEGSKA in the germline V gene (reference sequence). The CDR3 has 17 amino acids. V was clipped by 0 bases and J by 8 bases, with 23 bases between them. The DNA for the CDR3 is TGCAGTGCTAGAGATTATTCGCCGGGACTTGACATCGATGAGCAGTTCTTC. This gives the protein CSARDYSPGLDIDEQFF.

This clonotype was seen more than once but under ten times. The chain is built from TRBV7-2 and TRBJ2-3; D is undetermined. Trimming took 5 bases from V and 0 from J, leaving 12 bases between them. CDR1 is SGHTA and CDR2 is FQGNSA in the germline V gene. There are 15 residues in the CDR3. The CDR3 coding sequence is TGTGCCAGCAGCGCGTCCACCGTTAGCACAGATACGCAGTATTTT. Translating it yields CASSASTVSTDTQYF.

This clonotype appeared a few times. The genes are TRBV4-2 and TRBJ2-5; 8 positions agree with TRBD2. The junction had 9 bases not matched to a gene; V was cut back by 0 bases and J by 3 bases. CDR1 is LGHNA, CDR2 YNFKEQ, per germline. The CDR3 is 17 residues long. The CDR3 reads CASSQDGLAGSEETQYF. The CDR3, as DNA: TGTGCCAGCAGCCAAGATGGGCTAGCGGGTTCCGAAGAGACCCAGTACTTC.

On this clonotype: Sequence at one end of the junction differs from germline and may be a read error. The chain has TRBV7-8 and TRBJ2-1, with 8 bases fitting TRBD2. The CDR3 contains 15 residues. Germline V gene data show CDR1 as SGHVS and CDR2 as FQNEAQ. This chain's CDR3 is CANSDRRLAFHEQFF. The DNA of the CDR3 is TGTGCCAACAGCGATAGGAGACTAGCGTTCCATGAGCAGTTCTTC.